These 26 T cell receptor beta chains were sequenced from one sample in a study of blood T cell repertoires in COVID-19. Here immunoSEQ multiplex PCR was the method, and the copy in TCRdb shows in-frame clones only, minus some. Altogether about 76,000 clones are present, about 92% being singletons, with the ten largest covering over 8%. The sequencing sample was made of peripheral blood. The source is a human donor in a cohort sampled during active COVID-19.

This clone was recorded only once. The gene calls are TRBV14 and TRBJ2-3; 12 positions agree with TRBD2. CDR1 SGHDN and CDR2 FVKESK come from the germline V gene. This CDR3 is 23 amino acids long. The V gene end was trimmed by 8 bases and the J gene end by 6 bases; junction bases not matched to a gene: 33. The CDR3 region is CASLRQGSLAGGPPAIRLDTQYF. As DNA, the CDR3 is TGTGCCAGCCTTCGACAGGGGAGTCTAGCGGGAGGGCCCCCAGCAATTCGGTTGGATACGCAGTATTTT.

The J gene is TRBJ1-1, the V gene TRBV9, with TRBD1 matching over 7 bases. The V and J ends lost 4 bases and 0 bases, in that order; junction bases with no gene match: 6. CDR3 length: 15 amino acids. The V gene's germline CDR1 is SGDLS and CDR2 YYNGEE. CDR3 protein: CASSPRGGLNTEAFF. The CDR3 bases are TGTGCCAGCAGCCCTCGAGGGGGCTTGAACACTGAAGCTTTCTTT.

The genes are TRBV5-4 and TRBJ1-2, with D possibly being TRBD1 (6 bases). CDR3 length equals 16 residues. Germline CDR1 SGHNT, CDR2 YYREEE (reference sequence). V was clipped by 5 bases and J by 1 base, with 18 bases between them. This CDR3 is CASSLKGEHVNYGYTF. DNA for the CDR3: TGTGCCAGCAGTCTCAAGGGGGAACACGTTAACTATGGCTACACCTTC. The complete variable domain, with remaining parts taken from reference TRBV5-4 and TRBJ1-2, reads ETGVTQSPTHLIKTRGQQVTLRCSSQSGHNTVSWYQQALGQGPQFIFQYYREEENGRGNFPPRFSGLQFPNYSSELNVNALELDDSALYLCASSLKGEHVNYGYTFGSGTRLTVV.

V usage is TRBV9 and J usage is TRBJ2-3; no clear D gene. Germline CDR1 reads SGDLS; CDR2 reads YYNGEE. The CDR3 runs 16 residues. V lost 0 bases to trimming and J lost 0 bases, with 11 bases between them. The CDR3, as DNA: TGTGCCAGCAGCGTAGGAGTGACAAGTAGCACAGATACGCAGTATTTT. This translates into CASSVGVTSSTDTQYF.

The chain combines TRBV4-1 with TRBJ1-4; D unresolved. Germline values: CDR1 MGHRA, CDR2 YSYEKL. This CDR3 is built from 17 residues. Trimming cost V 0 bases and J 3 bases, with 14 bases left between them. In DNA, the CDR3 is TGCGCCAGCAGCCAAGATCTCGCGGGGAGGTCTAATGAAAAACTGTTTTTT. This gives the protein CASSQDLAGRSNEKLFF.

The genes are TRBV29-1 and TRBJ1-1, with 10 bases matching TRBD1. Trimming cost V 7 bases and J 6 bases; bases outside gene matches: 5. Germline V gene sequence: CDR1 SQVTM, CDR2 ANQGSEA. CDR3 size: 12 residues. This chain's CDR3 is CSGGQGVAEAFF. As DNA, the CDR3 is TGCAGCGGCGGACAGGGGGTGGCTGAAGCTTTCTTT.

This sequence joins TRBV6-4 and TRBJ1-5; D possibly corresponds to TRBD1 (6 bases). In germline, CDR1 is MRHNA, CDR2 SNTAGT. The V gene lost 10 bases and the J gene lost 7 bases, with 14 bases spanning the gap. The CDR3 consists of 12 residues. The CDR3 nucleotides read TGTGCCACCTCGGGGGGGCACCAGCCCCAGCATTTT. Translated, it gives CATSGGHQPQHF.

With regard to this clone: A junction boundary mismatches the germline segment, possibly from a read error. The CDR3 nucleotides are TGTGCCAGCAGCCAAGATGTTTCCCCCGGGACAGCCTCCTACAAGCAGTACTTC. Residues: CASSQDVSPGTASYKQYF. The rearrangement uses TRBV14 and TRBJ2-7; 7 bases are shared with TRBD1. The CDR3 totals 18 residues. Looked up from germline, CDR1 is SGHDN and CDR2 is FVKESK.

The chain carries TRBV18 and TRBJ1-2, with 10 bases lining up with TRBD1. This CDR3 comprises 14 residues. Germline V lookup: CDR1 KGHSH, CDR2 LQKENI. Trimming at V came to 4 bases and at J to 3 bases, leaving 2 bases not matched to a gene. This chain's CDR3 is CASSLGTGDYGYTF. The CDR3 DNA reads TGTGCCAGCTCACTCGGGACAGGGGACTATGGCTACACCTTC.

The V gene is TRBV5-6, the J gene TRBJ2-5; 7 bases are shared with TRBD1. With 1 base clipped from V and 5 bases from J, the junction kept 8 bases outside the gene matches. Germline assignment: CDR1 SGHDT and CDR2 YYEEEE. The CDR3 has 15 amino acids. The CDR3 spells CASSLIFRDSETQYF. The CDR3 DNA reads TGTGCCAGCAGCTTGATCTTTCGGGACAGCGAGACCCAGTACTTC. Filled out from reference TRBV5-6 and TRBJ2-5, the complete variable domain reads DAGVTQSPTHLIKTRGQQVTLRCSPKSGHDTVSWYQQALGQGPQFIFQYYEEEERQRGNFPDRFSGHQFPNYSSELNVNALLLGDSALYLCASSLIFRDSETQYFGPGTRLLVL.

The gene calls are TRBV11-1 and TRBJ2-3, with D tentatively TRBD2 (6 bases). The V gene lost 4 bases and the J gene lost 6 bases, with 17 bases spanning the gap. Germline assignment: CDR1 SGHAT and CDR2 FQDESV (reference sequence). The CDR3 runs 15 residues. Here the CDR3 reads CASSSPGLGRDTQYF. The CDR3 DNA sequence: TGTGCCAGCAGCTCCCCGGGACTTGGTCGGGATACGCAGTATTTT. Supplemented by reference TRBV11-1 and TRBJ2-3, the full variable domain reads EAEVAQSPRYKITEKSQAVAFWCDPISGHATLYWYRQILGQGPELLVQFQDESVVDDSQLPKDRFSAERLKGVDSTLKIQPAELGDSAMYLCASSSPGLGRDTQYFGPGTRLTVL.

This clone was counted once. The chain couples TRBV30 to TRBJ2-1; the match to TRBD1 covers 9 bases. Germline values: CDR1 GTSNPN, CDR2 SVGIG (reference sequence). The V gene end was trimmed by 3 bases and the J gene end by 7 bases; junction bases not matched to a gene: 7. The CDR3 extends over 14 amino acids. The CDR3 reads CAWRRTGEENEQFF. The DNA for the CDR3 is TGTGCCTGGAGGCGGACAGGGGAAGAGAATGAGCAGTTCTTC.

The chain links TRBV24-1 to TRBJ2-3, with no clear D. This CDR3 spans 16 amino acids. With 3 bases removed from V and 1 base from J, the gap between germline ends came to 13 bases. The germline V gene has CDR1 KGHDR and CDR2 SFDVKD. The CDR3 loop reads CATSDPSRDGTDTQYF. The CDR3 DNA is TGTGCCACCAGTGATCCCTCGCGCGATGGCACAGATACGCAGTATTTT.

The chain employs TRBV20-1 and TRBJ2-7; 14 bases align to TRBD2. With 3 bases clipped from V and 0 bases from J, the junction kept 16 bases outside the gene matches. Germline V gives CDR1 DFQATT, CDR2 SNEGSKA (reference sequence). This CDR3 contains 20 residues. Here the CDR3 reads CSASLNWRTSGRSSSYEQYF. The CDR3 bases are TGCAGTGCTAGTTTAAATTGGCGGACTAGCGGGAGGTCCAGCTCCTACGAGCAGTACTTC.

The genes are TRBV19 and TRBJ2-2, with a tentative D call TRBD2 (8 bases). Trimming stripped 6 bases from V and 6 bases from J, with 29 bases between. This CDR3 is built from 19 residues. CDR1 and CDR2 (germline): LNHDA, SQIVND (reference sequence). The CDR3 protein is CASSTPGGGWGRAAGELFF. The CDR3 DNA reads as TGTGCCAGTAGCACCCCGGGAGGGGGCTGGGGGAGGGCCGCCGGGGAGCTGTTTTTT. Filled out from reference TRBV19 and TRBJ2-2, the complete variable domain reads DGGITQSPKYLFRKEGQNVTLSCEQNLNHDAMYWYRQDPGQGLRLIYYSQIVNDFQKGDIAEGYSVSREKKESFPLTVTSAQKNPTAFYLCASSTPGGGWGRAAGELFFGEGSRLTVL.

The V call is TRBV9, the J call TRBJ2-7; TRBD1 agrees at 12 bases. With 0 bases clipped from V and 7 bases from J, the junction kept 2 bases outside the gene matches. Per the germline V gene, CDR1 is SGDLS and CDR2 is YYNGEE. The CDR3 spans 14 residues. The CDR3 DNA follows: TGTGCCAGCAGCGTAGGGGACAGGGGGCGAGAGCAGTACTTC. Its translation is CASSVGDRGREQYF. The whole variable domain, filled in from reference TRBV9 and TRBJ2-7, reads DSGVTQTPKHLITATGQRVTLRCSPRSGDLSVYWYQQSLDQGLQFLIQYYNGEERAKGNILERFSAQQFPDLHSELNLSSLELGDSALYFCASSVGDRGREQYFGPGTRLTVT.

V usage is TRBV12-5 and J usage is TRBJ2-1; 10 nucleotides match TRBD2. After removal of 3 bases from V and 7 bases from J, the junction contained 3 bases not matched to a gene. The CDR3 sequence is 14 residues long. CDR1 and CDR2 (germline): LGHNT, FRNRAP. This CDR3 reads CASGFSGRWNEQFF. Written as DNA, the CDR3 is TGTGCTAGTGGTTTTAGCGGGAGGTGGAATGAGCAGTTCTTC.

This chain links TRBV5-5 with TRBJ1-5; 12 nucleotides match TRBD1. Germline assignment: CDR1 SGHKS and CDR2 YYEKEE (reference sequence). The CDR3 is 16 residues long. The V and J ends lost 0 bases and 6 bases, in that order; junction bases with no gene match: 4. CDR3 protein: CASSLGDRGLGQPQHF. CDR3 in DNA: TGTGCCAGCAGCTTGGGGGACAGGGGGCTTGGTCAGCCCCAGCATTTT.

The chain carries TRBV27 and TRBJ1-2; TRBD1 aligns across 7 bases. This CDR3 has 15 residues. In germline, CDR1 is MNHEY, CDR2 SMNVEV (reference sequence). V was clipped by 3 bases and J by 2 bases; unmatched bases: 6. CDR3 in amino acids: CASSLGPTGNYGYTF. The CDR3 bases are TGTGCCAGCAGTTTGGGGCCGACAGGGAACTATGGCTACACCTTC.

This clone was counted only a few times. The J gene is TRBJ2-3, the V gene TRBV10-3; the D gene is possibly TRBD2 (5 bases). The CDR3 length is 17 residues. V was shortened by 0 bases and J by 6 bases, with 19 bases between the two germline ends. Germline values: CDR1 ENHRY, CDR2 SYGVKD. DNA of the CDR3: TGTGCCATCAGTGAGTCGGAAGTGGGAGTAGGGTTGGATACGCAGTATTTT. It is translated as CAISESEVGVGLDTQYF.

The chain carries TRBV4-1 and TRBJ2-7; D remains ambiguous. CDR3 length equals 14 residues. Per the germline V gene, CDR1 is MGHRA and CDR2 is YSYEKL. Trimming left V 2 bases short and J 1 base short, with 9 bases between. The CDR3 DNA sequence: TGCGCCAGCAGCCAACCGACACATTCCTACGAGCAGTACTTC. It translates to CASSQPTHSYEQYF.

This chain connects TRBV7-9 to TRBJ2-3; 9 nucleotides line up with TRBD2. This CDR3 region has 18 residues. Germline V gene data show CDR1 as SEHNR and CDR2 as FQNEAQ (reference sequence). The V segment lost 5 bases and the J segment 0 bases; nucleotides outside the gene matches: 12. CDR3 in amino acids: CASSGRGLAFSSTDTQYF. Here the CDR3 DNA reads TGTGCCAGCAGCGGCCGGGGACTAGCCTTCTCTAGCACAGATACGCAGTATTTT. The full variable domain, in which reference TRBV7-9 and TRBJ2-3 provide the parts outside the CDR3, is DTGVSQNPRHKITKRGQNVTFRCDPISEHNRLYWYRQTLGQGPEFLTYFQNEAQLEKSRLLSDRFSAERPKGSFSTLEIQRTEQGDSAMYLCASSGRGLAFSSTDTQYFGPGTRLTVL.

This clone has a single count. This chain links TRBV19 with TRBJ2-1; D gene ambiguous. The germline V gene has CDR1 LNHDA and CDR2 SQIVND (reference sequence). The CDR3 spans 16 residues. V dropped 3 bases and J dropped 2 bases, with 14 bases sitting between them. CDR3 residues: CASSIRFAATYNEQFF. DNA of the CDR3: TGTGCCAGTAGTATCCGGTTTGCTGCCACCTACAATGAGCAGTTCTTC. Using reference TRBV19 and TRBJ2-1 for the parts outside the CDR3, the full variable domain is DGGITQSPKYLFRKEGQNVTLSCEQNLNHDAMYWYRQDPGQGLRLIYYSQIVNDFQKGDIAEGYSVSREKKESFPLTVTSAQKNPTAFYLCASSIRFAATYNEQFFGPGTRLTVL.

J is TRBJ2-1 and V is TRBV6-6; no clear D. CDR3 length equals 12 residues. From germline, CDR1 is MNHNY and CDR2 SVGAGI (reference sequence). V shed 0 bases and J shed 6 bases, with 3 bases lying between them. The CDR3 DNA follows: TGTGCCAGCAGTTACTCCAGCAATGAGCAGTTCTTC. Translating it yields CASSYSSNEQFF.

With respect to this clone: Distinct nucleotide sequences in the sample also encode this CDR3. This chain links TRBV6-4 with TRBJ2-3, with D possibly being TRBD2 (6 bases). Between the trimmed V and J ends, which lost 4 bases and 0 bases, there was a span of 8 bases. CDR3 length: 14 amino acids. The V gene's germline CDR1 is MRHNA and CDR2 SNTAGT. This CDR3 reads CASSASGSTDTQYF. The CDR3 nucleotides read TGTGCCAGCAGTGCCAGCGGGAGCACAGATACGCAGTATTTT.

V is TRBV19 and J is TRBJ2-1, with 9 nucleotides matching TRBD1. This CDR3 is 18 amino acids long. The germline V gene has CDR1 LNHDA and CDR2 SQIVND (reference sequence). Trimming removed 5 bases from V and 4 bases from J; junction bases left unmatched: 15. The CDR3 sequence is CASSPRPTGTGIYNEQFF. The DNA of the CDR3 is TGTGCCAGTAGTCCCCGTCCCACCGGGACAGGGATTTACAATGAGCAGTTCTTC.